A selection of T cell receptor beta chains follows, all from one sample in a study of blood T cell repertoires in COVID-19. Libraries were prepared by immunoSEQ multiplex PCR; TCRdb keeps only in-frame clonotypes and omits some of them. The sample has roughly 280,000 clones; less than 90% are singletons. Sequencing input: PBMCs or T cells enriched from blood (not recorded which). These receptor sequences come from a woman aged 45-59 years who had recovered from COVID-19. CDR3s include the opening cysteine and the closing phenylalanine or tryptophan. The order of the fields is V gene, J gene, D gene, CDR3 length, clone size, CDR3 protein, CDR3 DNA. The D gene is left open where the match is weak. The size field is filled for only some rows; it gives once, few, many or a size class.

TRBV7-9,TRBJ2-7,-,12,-,CASSLQEYEQYF,TGTGCCAGCAGTCTCCAGGAATACGAGCAGTACTTC
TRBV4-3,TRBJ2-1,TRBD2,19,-,CASSQDLKTSGSLGDEQFF,TGCGCCAGCAGCCAAGATCTCAAGACTAGCGGGAGTTTGGGTGATGAGCAGTTCTTC
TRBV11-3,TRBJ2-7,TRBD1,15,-,CASTTQGVGSYEQYF,TGTGCCAGCACTACGCAGGGGGTAGGGAGTTACGAGCAGTACTTC
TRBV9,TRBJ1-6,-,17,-,CASSAGSGTLDNSPLHF,TGTGCCAGCAGCGCAGGATCCGGGACACTTGATAATTCACCCCTCCACTTT
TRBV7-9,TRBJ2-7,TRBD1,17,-,CASSLGWLQGDRDEQYF,TGTGCCAGCAGCTTAGGTTGGCTGCAGGGGGATCGAGACGAGCAGTACTTC
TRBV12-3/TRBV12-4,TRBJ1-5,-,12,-,CASSFPPQPQHF,TGTGCCAGCAGTTTCCCCCCGCAGCCCCAGCATTTT
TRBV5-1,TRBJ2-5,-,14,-,CASNRDGDQETQYF,TGCGCCAGCAATAGAGACGGAGACCAAGAGACCCAGTACTTC
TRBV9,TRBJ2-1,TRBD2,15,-,CASSDSGSSYNEQFF,TGTGCCAGCAGCGATAGCGGGAGCTCCTACAATGAGCAGTTCTTC
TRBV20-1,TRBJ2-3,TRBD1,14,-,CSASGDSSTDTQYF,TGCAGTGCTAGTGGGGACAGCAGCACAGATACGCAGTATTTT
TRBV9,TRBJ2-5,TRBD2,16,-,CASSVGLAGVAETQYF,TGTGCCAGCAGCGTAGGTCTAGCGGGAGTAGCAGAGACCCAGTACTTC
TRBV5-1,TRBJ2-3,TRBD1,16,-,CASSGSRDRVKDTQYF,TGCGCCAGCAGCGGAAGTCGGGACAGGGTAAAAGATACGCAGTATTTT
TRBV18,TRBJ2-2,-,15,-,CASSLTRSNTGELFF,TGTGCCAGCTCACTCACAAGATCGAACACCGGGGAGCTGTTTTTT
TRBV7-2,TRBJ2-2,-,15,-,CASSFTGPNTGELFF,TGTGCCAGCAGCTTCACAGGTCCGAACACCGGGGAGCTGTTTTTT
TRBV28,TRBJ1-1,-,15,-,CASTPSLGVNTEAFF,TGTGCCAGCACTCCGTCTCTAGGCGTGAACACTGAAGCTTTCTTT
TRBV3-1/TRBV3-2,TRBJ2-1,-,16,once,CASSWSGAEHYNEQFF,TGTGCCAGCAGCTGGAGTGGAGCGGAGCACTACAATGAGCAGTTCTTC
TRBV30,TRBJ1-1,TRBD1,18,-,CAWGGDRGFLGIYTEAFF,TGTGCCTGGGGGGGGGACAGGGGATTTCTCGGTATCTACACTGAAGCTTTCTTT
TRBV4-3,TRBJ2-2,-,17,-,CASSPGASATNTGELFF,TGCGCCAGCAGCCCTGGGGCTAGCGCAACGAACACCGGGGAGCTGTTTTTT
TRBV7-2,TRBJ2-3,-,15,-,CASSLANLATDTQYF,TGTGCCAGCAGCTTAGCTAACTTAGCTACCGATACGCAGTATTTT
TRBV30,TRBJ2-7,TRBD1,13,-,CAWSKGGWDEQYF,TGTGCCTGGAGTAAAGGGGGCTGGGACGAGCAGTACTTC
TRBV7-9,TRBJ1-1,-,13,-,CASSLDKNTEAFF,TGTGCCAGCAGCTTAGACAAGAACACTGAAGCTTTCTTT
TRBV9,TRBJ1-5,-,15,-,CASSVEGVAGQPQHF,TGTGCCAGCAGCGTAGAAGGTGTGGCAGGGCAGCCCCAGCATTTT
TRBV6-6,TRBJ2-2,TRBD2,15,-,CASSLLAGVSGELFF,TGTGCCAGCAGTTTACTAGCGGGAGTGTCCGGGGAGCTGTTTTTT
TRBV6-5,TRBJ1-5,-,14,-,CASSYSRDNQPQHF,TGTGCCAGCAGTTACTCCAGGGATAATCAGCCCCAGCATTTT
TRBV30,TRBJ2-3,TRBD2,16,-,CAWSVAAGGDTDTQYF,TGTGCCTGGAGTGTAGCGGCGGGAGGGGACACAGATACGCAGTATTTT
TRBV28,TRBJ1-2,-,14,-,CASSQGSLSYGYTF,TGTGCCAGCAGCCAGGGATCACTCAGCTATGGCTACACCTTC
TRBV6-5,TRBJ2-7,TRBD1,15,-,CASRNAGTGLDEQYF,TGTGCCAGCAGAAACGCCGGGACAGGGCTGGACGAGCAGTACTTC
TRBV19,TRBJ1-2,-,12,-,CASSRRDYGYTF,TGTGCCTCATCGAGGAGAGACTATGGCTACACCTTC
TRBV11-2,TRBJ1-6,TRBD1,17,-,CASSGRTKTGPDSPLHF,TGTGCCAGCAGCGGAAGGACTAAGACAGGGCCGGATTCACCCCTCCACTTT
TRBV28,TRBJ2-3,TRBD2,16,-,CASRSLAGANTDTQYF,TGTGCCAGCAGGTCCCTAGCGGGGGCAAACACAGATACGCAGTATTTT
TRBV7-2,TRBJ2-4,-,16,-,CASSFWLASTKNIQYF,TGTGCCAGCAGCTTCTGGTTAGCTTCGACCAAAAACATTCAGTACTTC
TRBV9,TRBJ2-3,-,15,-,CASSPSVGQTDTQYF,TGTGCCAGCAGCCCCAGCGTTGGCCAGACAGATACGCAGTATTTT
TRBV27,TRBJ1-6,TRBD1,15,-,CASNDRGLRNSPLHF,TGTGCCAGCAACGACAGGGGGCTAAGGAATTCACCCCTCCACTTT
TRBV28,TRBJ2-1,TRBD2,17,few,CASSLTSPTSGYNEQFF,TGTGCCAGCAGTTTAACCTCCCCGACTAGCGGCTACAATGAGCAGTTCTTC
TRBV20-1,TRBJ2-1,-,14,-,CSASYGSSYNEQFF,TGCAGTGCTAGTTACGGGAGCTCCTACAATGAGCAGTTCTTC
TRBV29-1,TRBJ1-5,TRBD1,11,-,CSVKTGKGQHF,TGCAGCGTGAAGACAGGGAAGGGCCAGCATTTT
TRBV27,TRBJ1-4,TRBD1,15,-,CASSATGGFNEKLFF,TGTGCCAGCAGTGCGACAGGGGGGTTTAATGAAAAACTGTTTTTT
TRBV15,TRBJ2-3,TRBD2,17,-,CATSRGGSGTSQDTQYF,TGTGCCACCAGCAGAGGGGGTAGCGGGACCTCCCAGGATACGCAGTATTTT
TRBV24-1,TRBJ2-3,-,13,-,CATSEAVPDTQYF,TGTGCCACCAGTGAGGCGGTCCCAGATACGCAGTATTTT
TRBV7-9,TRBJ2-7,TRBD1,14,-,CASSSQGAAYEQYF,TGTGCCAGCAGCTCACAGGGGGCAGCCTACGAGCAGTACTTC
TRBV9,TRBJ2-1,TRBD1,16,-,CASSVVGGQRTNEQFF,TGTGCCAGCAGCGTAGTTGGGGGACAGCGAACCAATGAGCAGTTCTTC
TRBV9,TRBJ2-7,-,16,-,CASSAYGLGANYEQYF,TGTGCCAGCAGCGCGTACGGTTTAGGGGCGAACTACGAGCAGTACTTC
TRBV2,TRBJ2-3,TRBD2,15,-,CASRFGLAGVDTQYF,TGTGCCAGCAGGTTTGGACTAGCGGGAGTAGATACGCAGTATTTT
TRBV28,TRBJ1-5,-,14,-,CASSGGQHNQPQHF,TGTGCCAGCAGCGGTGGACAGCACAATCAGCCCCAGCATTTT
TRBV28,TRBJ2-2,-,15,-,CASSAQGQNTGELFF,TGTGCCAGCAGTGCCCAGGGACAGAACACCGGGGAGCTGTTTTTT